The clone carrying this TCR beta chain appeared a few times. Antigen unknown. This record comes from a study of identical twins. Overall study results and limits: In drawing conclusions, the study used cross-sectional statistical analysis and did not follow the same donors. Where out-of-frame alpha sequences were twin-shared, they showed excess low generation probability.

TCRdb re-derived calls from the 5' RACE reads in MiXCR, one entry per CDR3 protein. Found here are approximately 410,000 distinct CDR3 sequences, approximately 17% of them singletons; the top ten hold around 12%. The CDR3 loop spans 16 amino acids. Unmatched junction bases numbered 3, after V lost 1 base and J lost 1 base. Looked up from germline, CDR1 is SGHTA and CDR2 is FQGNSA. The receptor was derived from a man between 45 and 60 years old in good health. The genes are TRBV7-2 and TRBJ2-1; 8 bases match TRBD1. Sequencing was done on a sample of naive T cells sorted from blood. Here the CDR3 DNA reads TGTGCCAGCAGCTTAGAAGGGACAGGATCCTACAATGAGCAGTTCTTC. Its protein is CASSLEGTGSYNEQFF.